A single sample gave rise to the 19 T cell receptor beta chains below, sequenced in a study of T cells after yellow fever vaccination. TCRdb ran MiXCR on the 5' RACE reads and lists one entry per CDR3 protein. The sample holds 400,000 to 450,000 distinct CDR3 sequences, roughly 20% seen once. Sequencing was performed on PBMCs, taken before the yellow fever booster vaccination. These receptors all stem from a man between 18 and 29 years old who received the YFV17D yellow fever vaccine.

This chain joins TRBV4-3 and TRBJ1-2; possible D gene TRBD1, 6 bases. CDR3 size: 14 residues. CDR1 and CDR2 from the germline V gene are LGHNA and YSLEER. V lost 1 base, J lost 5 bases, and 11 bases lay in between. The CDR3 protein is CASSQVTRGYGYTF. CDR3 DNA: TGCGCCAGCAGCCAAGTCACCAGGGGTTATGGCTACACCTTC.

The genes are TRBV9 and TRBJ2-2; D call uncertain. The CDR3 is made up of 14 amino acids. Trimming removed 3 bases from V and 0 bases from J, with 6 bases in between. CDR1 and CDR2 from the germline V gene are SGDLS and YYNGEE. In DNA form, the CDR3 reads TGTGCCAGCAGCGAGGCACCGAACACCGGGGAGCTGTTTTTT. Amino acids: CASSEAPNTGELFF.

The chain carries TRBV10-3 and TRBJ2-2; 9 bases map to TRBD1. This CDR3 is built from 15 residues. V lost 2 bases, J lost 4 bases, and 2 bases stayed unmatched. Germline lookup yields CDR1 ENHRY and CDR2 SYGVKD. Here the CDR3 DNA reads TGTGCCATCAGTGAGGGACAGGGGACCACCGGGGAGCTGTTTTTT. Translated: CAISEGQGTTGELFF.

The chain uses TRBV6-1 and TRBJ1-2; 8 nucleotides match TRBD1. With 8 bases clipped from V and 5 bases from J, the junction kept 7 bases outside the gene matches. Germline loops: CDR1 MNHNS, CDR2 SASEGT. This CDR3 region has 13 residues. CDR3 in amino acids: CASGRTGMYGYTF. The CDR3 nucleotides are TGTGCCAGCGGACGGACAGGGATGTATGGCTACACCTTC.

The chain carries TRBV12-3 or TRBV12-4 and TRBJ1-5; D is unclear. V lost 8 bases, J lost 10 bases, and 15 bases lay in between. CDR3 size: 12 residues. CDR3 amino acids: CASALGPSPQHF. CDR3 sequence (DNA): TGTGCCAGCGCTTTGGGCCCTTCCCCCCAGCATTTT.

This clonotype was recorded a few times. The V gene is TRBV12-3 or TRBV12-4, the J gene TRBJ1-5; D not resolved. This CDR3 comprises 12 residues. The V gene lost 5 bases and the J gene lost 7 bases, with 9 bases spanning the gap. The CDR3 DNA follows: TGTGCCAGCAGTCGGGTTTGGCAGCCCCAGCATTTT. Its protein is CASSRVWQPQHF.

This clonotype has only a few counts. V usage is TRBV20-1 and J usage is TRBJ2-1; the match to TRBD2 covers 7 bases. Germline values: CDR1 DFQATT, CDR2 SNEGSKA (reference sequence). J lost 6 bases, V lost 1 base, and 6 bases had no gene match. This CDR3 is 14 amino acids long. The CDR3 coding sequence is TGCAGTGCTAGAGTCCTACTAGCGTCCAATGAGCAGTTCTTC. Translating it yields CSARVLLASNEQFF.

This clonotype was seen a few times. The chain links TRBV4-1 to TRBJ1-4, with 7 bases lining up with TRBD1. The V and J ends lost 1 base and 0 bases, in that order; junction bases with no gene match: 2. CDR1 and CDR2 from the germline V gene are MGHRA and YSYEKL. CDR3 length: 16 amino acids. The CDR3 loop is CASSQGGQATNEKLFF. CDR3 coding DNA: TGCGCCAGCAGCCAAGGCGGACAGGCAACTAATGAAAAACTGTTTTTT.

In this sample, this clonotype turned up a few times. The chain recombines TRBV20-1 with TRBJ1-1; D not certain. Trimming pared 1 base from V and 1 base from J, leaving 22 bases between. The germline V gene has CDR1 DFQATT and CDR2 SNEGSKA (reference sequence). This CDR3 has 18 residues. CDR3 loop: CSARGIIAGVSGNTEAFF. CDR3 bases: TGCAGTGCTAGAGGCATCATAGCCGGGGTTTCAGGGAACACTGAAGCTTTCTTT.

In the case of this clonotype: One junction end does not reproduce the germline sequence, and a read error may be involved. The chain couples TRBV5-1 to TRBJ2-7; D tentatively reads TRBD1 or TRBD2 (5 bases each). This CDR3 region has 14 residues. CDR1 and CDR2 (germline): SGHRS, YFSETQ. CDR3 residues: CASSSLNGAYVQYF. In nucleotides, the CDR3 is TGCGCCAGCAGCTCGCTGAACGGGGCCTACGTGCAGTACTTC.

The CDR3 sequence: CASTPLRDSSEKLFF. Written as DNA, the CDR3 is TGTGCCAGCACCCCCCTGAGGGACAGTAGCGAAAAACTGTTTTTT. The chain has TRBV28 and TRBJ1-4, with 7 bases identical to TRBD1. The junction had 13 bases not matched to a gene; V was cut back by 7 bases and J by 8 bases. Germline V CDR1 and CDR2: MDHEN, SYDVKM. The CDR3 runs 15 residues.

J is TRBJ1-2 and V is TRBV7-2; D call uncertain. V lost 1 base to trimming and J lost 1 base, with 19 bases between them. The germline gives CDR1 SGHTA, CDR2 FQGNSA. This CDR3 has 18 residues. The CDR3 region has the DNA TGTGCCAGCAGCTTAGACCCCAGGAGAGGGCGTATTAACTATGGCTACACCTTC. Protein sequence: CASSLDPRRGRINYGYTF.

J is TRBJ2-3 and V is TRBV7-9; 10 bases map to TRBD1. This CDR3 contains 16 residues. V lost 5 bases to trimming and J lost 5 bases; unmatched junction nucleotides: 10. Germline lookup yields CDR1 SEHNR and CDR2 FQNEAQ (reference sequence). As DNA, the CDR3 is TGTGCCAGCAGCAGGCCCGGGACAGGGGTGGTAGATACGCAGTATTTT. As protein: CASSRPGTGVVDTQYF.

The J gene is TRBJ1-4, the V gene TRBV12-3 or TRBV12-4, with unresolved D. V lost 3 bases, J lost 9 bases, and 17 bases lay in between. This CDR3 is 15 amino acids long. The CDR3 region has the DNA TGTGCCAGCAGTTTTAATGTATCCCCACAAAAAAAACTGTTTTTT. This sequence encodes CASSFNVSPQKKLFF.

In nucleotides, the CDR3 is TGTGCCAGCAGCTCCGCGACAGGGCCAGACTCTGGGGCCAACGTCCTGACTTTC. Its translation is CASSSATGPDSGANVLTF. The gene calls are TRBV7-2 and TRBJ2-6; TRBD1 aligns across 7 bases. Germline lookup yields CDR1 SGHTA and CDR2 FQGNSA. CDR3 length equals 18 residues. Unmatched junction bases numbered 9, after V lost 4 bases and J lost 0 bases.

V is TRBV7-6 and J is TRBJ2-5; 7 nucleotides match TRBD1. Germline lookup yields CDR1 SGHVS and CDR2 FNYEAQ. V was clipped by 3 bases and J by 5 bases; unmatched bases: 6. The CDR3 loop spans 14 amino acids. CDR3 loop: CASSFSGDSETQYF. CDR3 nucleotides: TGTGCCAGCAGCTTTTCCGGGGACAGTGAGACCCAGTACTTC.

This rearrangement joins TRBV5-1 to TRBJ1-1, with 8 bases lining up with TRBD1. This CDR3 comprises 15 residues. With V trimmed by 0 bases and J by 4 bases, 5 bases remained unmatched. Per germline, CDR1 SGHRS and CDR2 YFSETQ. CDR3 DNA sequence: TGCGCCAGCAGCTTGGGACAGGGGTTTTCCACTGAAGCTTTCTTT. Translating gives CASSLGQGFSTEAFF.

This clonotype was detected ten times or more. The V and J genes are TRBV12-3 or TRBV12-4 and TRBJ2-1, with TRBD2 as a possible D gene (5 bases). V lost 7 bases, J lost 8 bases, and 15 bases lay in between. The CDR3 consists of 13 residues. This CDR3 reads CASTQSRGHEQFF. Here the CDR3 DNA reads TGTGCCAGCACCCAAAGTCGCGGGCATGAGCAGTTCTTC.

This chain links TRBV4-3 with TRBJ2-1, with D tentatively TRBD2 (6 bases). Germline-derived CDR1 and CDR2 are LGHNA and YSLEER. V lost 0 bases and J 2 bases, leaving 14 bases between the germline ends. The CDR3 contains 17 residues. The CDR3 spells CASSQERYGGPYNEQFF. The CDR3 DNA is TGCGCCAGCAGCCAAGAGAGGTACGGGGGACCCTACAATGAGCAGTTCTTC.